These 15 T cell receptor beta chains were all obtained from the same sample, sequenced in a study of T cell changes during pregnancy in multiple sclerosis. Profiling relied on immunoSEQ multiplex PCR, and the TCRdb table lists in-frame clones only, not all of them. There are fewer than 65,000 clones in the sample; around 90% occur only once, and 10% lies in the top ten. The sequenced sample was CD8+ T cells from peripheral blood mononuclear cells, obtained after pregnancy. The receptors derive from a female donor with multiple sclerosis, enrolled in a pregnancy study.

The rearrangement links TRBV4-2 to TRBJ1-1; D may be TRBD1 (5 bases). CDR3 length: 15 residues. Germline V lookup: CDR1 LGHNA, CDR2 YNFKEQ. Deletions cut 1 base from V and 2 bases from J, with 11 bases between. CDR3 in DNA: TGTGCCAGCAGCCAAGTAGTAGGGGAAAACACTGAAGCTTTCTTT. Amino acids: CASSQVVGENTEAFF.

The V and J genes are TRBV13 and TRBJ2-1, with TRBD1 matching over 9 bases. The V and J ends lost 5 bases and 4 bases, in that order; junction bases with no gene match: 9. The CDR3 totals 16 residues. Germline lookup yields CDR1 PRHDT and CDR2 FYEKMQ (reference sequence). The CDR3 DNA reads TGTGCCAGCAGCGCCTTACAGGGGGCGTCGTACAATGAGCAGTTCTTC. This sequence encodes CASSALQGASYNEQFF.

The chain is built from TRBV7-8 and TRBJ2-3; TRBD1 matches 7 bases. CDR1 SGHVS and CDR2 FQNEAQ come from the germline V gene. The CDR3 totals 14 residues. With V trimmed by 3 bases and J by 5 bases, 5 bases remained unmatched. The CDR3 sequence is CASSFVQGIDTQYF. In nucleotides, the CDR3 is TGTGCCAGCAGCTTCGTACAGGGGATAGATACGCAGTATTTT.

This clone showed up just a few times. V usage is TRBV6-5 and J usage is TRBJ1-1; no clear D gene. Trimming cost V 7 bases and J 5 bases, with 8 bases left between them. The CDR3 runs to 11 residues. Germline V gene data show CDR1 as MNHEY and CDR2 as SVGAGI. CDR3 sequence: CASKEGTEAFF. CDR3 coding DNA: TGTGCCAGCAAGGAGGGTACTGAAGCTTTCTTT.

The rearrangement links TRBV7-6 to TRBJ2-3, with 11 bases identical to TRBD2. Germline loops: CDR1 SGHVS, CDR2 FNYEAQ. This CDR3 has 15 amino acids. V shed 8 bases, J shed 6 bases, and the junction held 10 bases outside the gene matches. DNA of the CDR3: TGTGCCAGCCGGCAGACTAGCGGGGTTCCCGATACGCAGTATTTT. It encodes CASRQTSGVPDTQYF.

The chain has TRBV5-8 and TRBJ2-3, with 10 nucleotides matching TRBD2. V gave up 3 bases and J gave up 1 base; unmatched junction bases: 8. This CDR3 contains 17 residues. CDR1 is SGHTS, CDR2 YDEGEE, per germline. The CDR3, as DNA: TGTGCCAGCAGCTATGGGACCAGCGGGGGGGGCACAGATACGCAGTATTTT. It specifies CASSYGTSGGGTDTQYF.

The V call is TRBV19, the J call TRBJ1-4; D is ambiguous. The CDR3 sequence is 13 residues long. V gave up 5 bases and J gave up 6 bases, with 10 bases separating them. From germline, CDR1 is LNHDA and CDR2 SQIVND (reference sequence). The CDR3 nucleotides read TGTGCCAGTAGTCGGGCCGGGGATGAAAAACTGTTTTTT. This sequence encodes CASSRAGDEKLFF.

The V gene is TRBV19, the J gene TRBJ1-5; 7 nucleotides line up with TRBD1. Germline-derived CDR1 and CDR2 are LNHDA and SQIVND (reference sequence). Trimming cost V 9 bases and J 4 bases; bases outside gene matches: 6. This CDR3 is built from 13 residues. The CDR3 loop is CASDREGNQPQHF. CDR3 DNA: TGTGCCAGCGACAGGGAAGGTAATCAGCCCCAGCATTTT.

The V gene is TRBV13, the J gene TRBJ1-1; 7 bases are shared with TRBD1. Germline trimming cut 5 bases from V and 3 bases from J; bases unmatched to any gene: 0. The CDR3 spans 12 residues. CDR1 is PRHDT and CDR2 is FYEKMQ in the germline V gene (reference sequence). In DNA form, the CDR3 reads TGTGCCAGCAGCCAGGGGGACACTGAAGCTTTCTTT. It translates to CASSQGDTEAFF. Full variable domain (remainder filled in from reference TRBV13 and TRBJ1-1): AAGVIQSPRHLIKEKRETATLKCYPIPRHDTVYWYQQGPGQDPQFLISFYEKMQSDKGSIPDRFSAQQFSDYHSELNMSSLELGDSALYFCASSQGDTEAFFGQGTRLTVV.

The chain combines TRBV27 with TRBJ1-5; 7 positions agree with TRBD1. The CDR3 contains 14 residues. Germline lookup yields CDR1 MNHEY and CDR2 SMNVEV (reference sequence). V shed 5 bases and J 3 bases; nucleotides not matched to a gene: 4. The CDR3 region has the DNA TGTGCCAGCAGTCCCGGGACAGACAATCAGCCCCAGCATTTT. It is translated as CASSPGTDNQPQHF.

The chain recombines TRBV9 with TRBJ1-1, with a possible D match to TRBD1 (5 bases). Germline CDR1 reads SGDLS; CDR2 reads YYNGEE. The CDR3 runs 15 residues. The V end lost 0 bases, the J end lost 4 bases, and 13 bases lay between the germline ends. CDR3 protein: CASSVDGGSVTEAFF. DNA of the CDR3: TGTGCCAGCAGCGTAGACGGGGGGAGCGTCACTGAAGCTTTCTTT. Looking up the rest from reference TRBV9 and TRBJ1-1 gives the full variable domain: DSGVTQTPKHLITATGQRVTLRCSPRSGDLSVYWYQQSLDQGLQFLIQYYNGEERAKGNILERFSAQQFPDLHSELNLSSLELGDSALYFCASSVDGGSVTEAFFGQGTRLTVV.

The V and J genes are TRBV11-2 and TRBJ2-4, with TRBD1 identical over 9 bases. The junction had 2 bases not matched to a gene; V was cut back by 2 bases and J by 6 bases. Germline CDR1 is SGHAT and CDR2 is FQNNGV. This CDR3 is 14 amino acids long. The CDR3 bases are TGTGCCAGCAGCTTATTGACAGGGGGAAACATTCAGTACTTC. Translation: CASSLLTGGNIQYF.

The rearrangement links TRBV7-8 to TRBJ2-7; 14 nucleotides match TRBD2. Germline V gene data show CDR1 as SGHVS and CDR2 as FQNEAQ. J was trimmed by 0 bases and V by 4 bases; bases with no gene match: 2. This CDR3 spans 16 amino acids. For the CDR3, the DNA is TGTGCCAGCAGCTCCGGACTAGCGGGGGGCTCCTACGAGCAGTACTTC. Its translation is CASSSGLAGGSYEQYF.

This clone was counted a few times. The chain combines TRBV7-9 with TRBJ2-2; 9 nucleotides line up with TRBD1. J lost 0 bases, V lost 7 bases, and 12 bases had no gene match. CDR1 is SEHNR and CDR2 is FQNEAQ in the germline V gene (reference sequence). The CDR3 consists of 18 residues. CDR3 region: CASNQQGASLANTGELFF. The CDR3 DNA sequence: TGTGCCAGCAACCAACAGGGGGCTTCCCTTGCGAACACCGGGGAGCTGTTTTTT. Based on the CDR3 plus reference TRBV7-9 and TRBJ2-2, the full variable domain is DTGVSQNPRHKITKRGQNVTFRCDPISEHNRLYWYRQTLGQGPEFLTYFQNEAQLEKSRLLSDRFSAERPKGSFSTLEIQRTEQGDSAMYLCASNQQGASLANTGELFFGEGSRLTVL.

This clone was seen once. The V call is TRBV4-1, the J call TRBJ2-7, with D perhaps matching TRBD2 (6 bases). The V and J ends lost 5 bases and 2 bases respectively, with 16 bases between them. Germline loops: CDR1 MGHRA, CDR2 YSYEKL. The CDR3 covers 15 residues. The CDR3 DNA is TGCGCCAGCAGCAGGGTAGCGGCGGATCCCTACGAGCAGTACTTC. Protein sequence: CASSRVAADPYEQYF.